This TCR beta chain was recorded in a study of tumor-infiltrating lymphocytes in primary liver carcinoma. The template, roughly 550 ng total RNA, yielded TCR beta cDNA made with a constant-region primer. Libraries covering TCR beta were generated through three nested multiplex PCR rounds (using a slightly modified ARM-PCR). PCR rounds one and two used TRBV1-TRBV30 forward primers with a C-beta reverse primer for around 11 cycles each. TCRdb reprocessed the multiplex PCR reads with MiXCR, giving one entry per CDR3 protein. The profile shows roughly 78,000 distinct CDR3 sequences, 65% to 75% of them singletons. Study findings and constraints: The top-250-clone fraction was significantly higher in tumors than in blood (p = 0.039).

Unsorted bulk tissue of roughly 17-33 mg yielded co-extracted RNA and DNA. Concerning this clonotype itself: Its antigen is as yet unknown. A junction boundary mismatches the germline segment, possibly from a read error.

CDR3 size: 16 residues. The V gene's germline CDR1 is SGHAT and CDR2 FQNNGV. The source material was liver tumor tissue from sampling region 4. The subset denotes: tumor region T4, right-lateral pole. The receptor comes from a woman aged 55-70 years with primary liver carcinoma and hepatitis B virus infection. The chain links TRBV11-2 to TRBJ1-2; possibly TRBD1 for D (5 bases). CDR3: CVSSLVTPEGFYCYTF. CDR3 in DNA: TGTGTCAGCAGCCTCGTGACACCGGAGGGGTTCTATTGCTACACCTTC.